What follows describes a single TCR beta chain. The record originates from a study of blood T cell repertoires in COVID-19. Overall study: The study drew acute and convalescent COVID-19 samples from the United States, Italy and Spain. From T cells, B-cell-depleted T cells, or PBMCs came the material, which was cDNA or gDNA.

V was shortened by 6 bases and J by 3 bases, with 5 bases between the two germline ends. The germline gives CDR1 LNHDA, CDR2 SQIVND (reference sequence). This CDR3 has 11 residues. TCRdb's table, derived via immunoSEQ multiplex PCR, lists solely in-frame clones and lacks some. The table shows about 150,000 clones, with just over 85% occurring only once. The sample comprised peripheral blood. V usage is TRBV19 and J usage is TRBJ1-2; D gene uncertain. The sequence was obtained from a man between 65 and 85 years old with acute or convalescent COVID-19. The CDR3 DNA reads as TGTGCCAGTAGGGAGGACTATGGCTACACCTTC. Translation gives CASREDYGYTF.